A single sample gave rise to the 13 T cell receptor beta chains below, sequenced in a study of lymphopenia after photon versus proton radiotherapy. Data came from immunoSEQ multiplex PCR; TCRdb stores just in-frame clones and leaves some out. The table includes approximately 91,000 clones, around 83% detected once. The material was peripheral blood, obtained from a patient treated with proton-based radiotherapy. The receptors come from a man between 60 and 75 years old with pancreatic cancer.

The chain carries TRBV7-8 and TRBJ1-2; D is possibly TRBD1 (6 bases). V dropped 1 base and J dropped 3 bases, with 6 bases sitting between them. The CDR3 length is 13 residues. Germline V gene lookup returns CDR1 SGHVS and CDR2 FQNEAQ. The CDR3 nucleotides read TGTGCCAGCAGCTTAGACAGGGACTATGGCTACACCTTC. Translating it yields CASSLDRDYGYTF.

CDR3: CASSEALAGGPGELFF. The CDR3 DNA is TGTGCCAGCAGTGAGGCACTAGCGGGAGGGCCCGGGGAGCTGTTTTTT. This chain joins TRBV6-1 and TRBJ2-2, with 13 bases identical to TRBD2. Germline V gene data show CDR1 as MNHNS and CDR2 as SASEGT. The length of the CDR3 is 16 residues. V gave up 3 bases and J gave up 6 bases; unmatched junction bases: 4.

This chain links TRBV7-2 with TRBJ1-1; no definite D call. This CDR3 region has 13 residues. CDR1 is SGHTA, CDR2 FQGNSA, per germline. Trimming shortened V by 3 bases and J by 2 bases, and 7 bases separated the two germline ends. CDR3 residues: CASSFPRNTEAFF. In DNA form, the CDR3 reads TGTGCCAGCAGCTTCCCCCGTAACACTGAAGCTTTCTTT.

The CDR3 is CASSFSTEAFF. The CDR3 DNA reads TGTGCCAGCAGCTTCAGCACTGAAGCTTTCTTT. The chain has TRBV11-3 and TRBJ1-1; D uncertain. V dropped 3 bases and J dropped 4 bases, with 3 bases sitting between them. CDR1 and CDR2 from the germline V gene are SGHNT and YENEEA. The CDR3 totals 11 residues. The full variable domain, completed using reference TRBV11-3 and TRBJ1-1, is EAGVVQSPRYKIIEKKQPVAFWCNPISGHNTLYWYLQNLGQGPELLIRYENEEAVDDSQLPKDRFSAERLKGVDSTLKIQPAELGDSAVYLCASSFSTEAFFGQGTRLTVV.

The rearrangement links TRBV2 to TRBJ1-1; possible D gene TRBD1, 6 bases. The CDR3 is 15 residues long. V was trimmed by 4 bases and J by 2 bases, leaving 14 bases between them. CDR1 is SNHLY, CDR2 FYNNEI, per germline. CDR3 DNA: TGTGCCAGCAGTGTGTCAGGGGCTGAAAACACTGAAGCTTTCTTT. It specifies CASSVSGAENTEAFF.

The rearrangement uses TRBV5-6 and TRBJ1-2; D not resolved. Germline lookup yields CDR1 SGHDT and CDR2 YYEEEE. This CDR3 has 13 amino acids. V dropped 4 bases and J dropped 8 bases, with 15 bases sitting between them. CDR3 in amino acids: CASSAPPIDGYTF. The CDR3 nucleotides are TGTGCCAGCAGCGCCCCCCCAATCGACGGCTACACCTTC.

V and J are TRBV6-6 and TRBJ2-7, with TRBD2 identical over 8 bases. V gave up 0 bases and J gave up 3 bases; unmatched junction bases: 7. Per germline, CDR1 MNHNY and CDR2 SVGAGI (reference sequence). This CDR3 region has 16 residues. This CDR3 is CASSYSTGLGVYEQYF. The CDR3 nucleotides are TGTGCCAGCAGTTACTCAACGGGACTAGGGGTCTACGAGCAGTACTTC.

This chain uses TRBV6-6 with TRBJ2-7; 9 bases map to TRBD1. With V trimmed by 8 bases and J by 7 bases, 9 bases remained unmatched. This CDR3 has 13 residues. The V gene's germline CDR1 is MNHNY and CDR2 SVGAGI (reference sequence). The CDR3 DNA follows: TGTGCCAGCGTGTCCGGGACAGGGCCAGAGCAGTACTTC. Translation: CASVSGTGPEQYF.

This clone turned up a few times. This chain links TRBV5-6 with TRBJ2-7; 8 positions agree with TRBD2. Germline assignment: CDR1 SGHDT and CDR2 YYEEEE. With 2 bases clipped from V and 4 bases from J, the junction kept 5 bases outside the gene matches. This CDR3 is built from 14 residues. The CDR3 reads CASSFVGRAYEQYF. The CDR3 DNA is TGTGCCAGCAGCTTCGTCGGGAGGGCATACGAGCAGTACTTC.

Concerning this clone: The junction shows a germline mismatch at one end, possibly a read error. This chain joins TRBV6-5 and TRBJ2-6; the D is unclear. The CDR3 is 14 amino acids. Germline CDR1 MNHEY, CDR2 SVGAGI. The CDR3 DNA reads TGTGCCACCAGTCGGGTCTCTGGGGCCAACGTCCTGACTTTC. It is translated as CATSRVSGANVLTF.

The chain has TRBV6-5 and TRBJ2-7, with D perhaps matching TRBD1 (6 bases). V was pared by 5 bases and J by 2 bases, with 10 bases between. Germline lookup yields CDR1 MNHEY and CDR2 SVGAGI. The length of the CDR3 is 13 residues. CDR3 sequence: CASSRPGAYEQYF. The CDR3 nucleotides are TGTGCCAGCAGTCGTCCAGGGGCCTACGAGCAGTACTTC.

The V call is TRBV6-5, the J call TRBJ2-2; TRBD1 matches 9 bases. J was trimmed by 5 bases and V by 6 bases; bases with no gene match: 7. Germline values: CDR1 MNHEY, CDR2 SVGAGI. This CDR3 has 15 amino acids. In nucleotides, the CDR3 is TGTGCCAGCAGCCGGGACAGGGATGTAACCGGGGAGCTGTTTTTT. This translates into CASSRDRDVTGELFF.

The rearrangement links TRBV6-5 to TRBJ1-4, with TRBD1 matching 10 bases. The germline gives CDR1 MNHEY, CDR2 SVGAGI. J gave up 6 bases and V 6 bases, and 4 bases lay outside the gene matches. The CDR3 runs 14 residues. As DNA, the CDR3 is TGTGCCAGCAGAAGGACAGGGGGTGATGAAAAACTGTTTTTT. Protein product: CASRRTGGDEKLFF.